Included here is one TCR beta chain sequence, with context. Its antigen is as yet unknown. The sample belongs to a study of regulatory T cells. Study-wide results and caveats: In patients, unique TRB V-J pairs were restricted and V/J usage skewed, especially in Tregs. In CD3G-deficient patients, conventional CD4+ T cells were enriched for hydrophobic CDR3 residues at positions 6 and 7.

A couple of CD3G-deficient patients had more severe autoimmunity; all had some. Patients aged 2 to 39 years had fewer naive and more memory CD4+ and CD8+ T cells. CD4+ T cells were divided by sorting: CD25-high CD127-low Tregs, CD25-low CD127-high conventional cells. The PCR used 52 TRBV and 13 TRBJ primers. Sequenced by immunoSEQ multiplex PCR; TCRdb stores in-frame clones only, minus some. This sample has roughly 23,000 clones, with roughly 88% found just once. Germline CDR1 reads MNHNS; CDR2 reads SASEGT. Trimming took 6 bases from V and 5 from J; bases not matched to a gene: 5. The CDR3 runs to 14 residues.

The TCR originated in a child aged 10 to 17 with CD3G deficiency. Sequencing was carried out using conventional CD4+ T cells sorted from blood. V gene TRBV6-1 combines with J gene TRBJ2-7; 12 nucleotides match TRBD1. Here the CDR3 reads CASREGQGAHEQYF. The DNA of the CDR3 is TGTGCCAGCAGGGAGGGACAGGGGGCCCACGAGCAGTACTTC.